This TCR beta chain emerged from a study of shared clonotypes between healthy human individuals. This CDR3 region has 14 residues. Germline V lookup: CDR1 LNHDA, CDR2 SQIVND (reference sequence). With 5 bases clipped from V and 10 bases from J, the junction kept 6 bases outside the gene matches. TCRdb's table, derived via immunoSEQ multiplex PCR, lists solely in-frame clones and lacks some. The sample consists of 2,500,000 or so clones, over 85% of them appearing once. The origin of this receptor is a young man in good health. Some clones in this sample may be carry-over from other donors' samples. The sequencing sample was made of naive CD4+ T cells from PBMCs. Subset described: CD45RA+ positively selected. The V call is TRBV19, the J call TRBJ2-1; 12 bases match TRBD2. CDR3 DNA: TGTGCCAGTAGTCGACTAGCGGGAGATAGGGAGCAGTTCTTC. Amino acids: CASSRLAGDREQFF.